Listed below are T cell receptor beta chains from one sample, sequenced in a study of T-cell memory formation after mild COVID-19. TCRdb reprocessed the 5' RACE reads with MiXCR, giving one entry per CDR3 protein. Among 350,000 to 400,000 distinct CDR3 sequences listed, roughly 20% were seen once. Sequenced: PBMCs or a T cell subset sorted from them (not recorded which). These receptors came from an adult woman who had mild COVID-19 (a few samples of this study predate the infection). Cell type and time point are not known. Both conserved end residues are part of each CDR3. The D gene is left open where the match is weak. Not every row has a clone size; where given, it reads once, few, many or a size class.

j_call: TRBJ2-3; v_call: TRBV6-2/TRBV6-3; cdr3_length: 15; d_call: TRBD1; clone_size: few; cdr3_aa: CASRKPGQPADTQYF; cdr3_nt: TGTGCCAGCAGAAAACCGGGACAGCCAGCAGATACGCAGTATTTT
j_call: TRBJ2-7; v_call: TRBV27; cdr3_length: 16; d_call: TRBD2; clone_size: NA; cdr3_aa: CASSLTLSGLYYEQYF; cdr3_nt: TGTGCCAGCAGCCTTACCCTTAGCGGGCTTTACTACGAGCAGTACTTC
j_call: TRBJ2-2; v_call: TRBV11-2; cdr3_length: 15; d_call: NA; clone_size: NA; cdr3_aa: CASSPMGWNTGELFF; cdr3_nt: TGTGCCAGCAGCCCGATGGGATGGAACACCGGGGAGCTGTTTTTT
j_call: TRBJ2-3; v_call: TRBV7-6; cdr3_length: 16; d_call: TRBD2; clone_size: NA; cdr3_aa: CASSPRTSGTVYTQYF; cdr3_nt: TGTGCCAGCAGCCCTCGGACTAGCGGGACTGTGTATACGCAGTATTTT
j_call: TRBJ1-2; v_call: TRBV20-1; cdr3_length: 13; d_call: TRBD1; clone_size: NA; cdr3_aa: CSAHDRANYGYTF; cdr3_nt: TGCAGTGCCCACGACAGGGCTAACTATGGCTACACCTTC
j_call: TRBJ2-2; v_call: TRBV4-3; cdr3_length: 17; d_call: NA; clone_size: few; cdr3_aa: CASSQDVEVWGTGELFF; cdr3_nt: TGCGCCAGCAGCCAAGATGTGGAGGTGTGGGGCACCGGGGAGCTGTTTTTT
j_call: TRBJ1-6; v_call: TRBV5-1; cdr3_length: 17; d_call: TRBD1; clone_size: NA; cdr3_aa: CASSPETGSSYNSPLHF; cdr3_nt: TGCGCCAGCAGCCCGGAGACAGGGAGCTCCTATAATTCACCCCTCCACTTT
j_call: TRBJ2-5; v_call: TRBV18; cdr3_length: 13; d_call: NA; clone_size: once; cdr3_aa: CASSNDERGTQYF; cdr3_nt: TGTGCCAGCTCAAACGACGAGAGGGGGACCCAGTACTTC
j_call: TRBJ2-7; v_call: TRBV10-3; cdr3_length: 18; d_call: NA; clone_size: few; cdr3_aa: CAISESKGGRGANYEQYF; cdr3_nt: TGTGCCATCAGTGAGTCGAAGGGAGGTCGGGGCGCAAACTACGAGCAGTACTTC
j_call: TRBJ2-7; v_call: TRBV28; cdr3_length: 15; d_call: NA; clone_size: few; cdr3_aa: CASSSGGGNSYEQYF; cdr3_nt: TGTGCCAGCAGTTCGGGGGGCGGGAACAGCTACGAGCAGTACTTC
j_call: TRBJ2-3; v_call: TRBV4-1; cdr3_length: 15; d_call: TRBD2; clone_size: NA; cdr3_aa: CASSPGTSEGDTQYF; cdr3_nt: TGCGCCAGCAGCCCCGGGACTAGCGAGGGAGATACGCAGTATTTT
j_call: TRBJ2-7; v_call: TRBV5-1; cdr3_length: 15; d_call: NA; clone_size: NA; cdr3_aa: CASSNGWGEPYEQYF; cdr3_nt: TGCGCCAGCAGCAACGGGTGGGGGGAACCCTACGAGCAGTACTTC
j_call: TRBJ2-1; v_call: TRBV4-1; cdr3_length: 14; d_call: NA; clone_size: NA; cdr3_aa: CASSLIGTDNEQFF; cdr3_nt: TGCGCCAGCAGCCTCATAGGGACCGACAATGAGCAGTTCTTC
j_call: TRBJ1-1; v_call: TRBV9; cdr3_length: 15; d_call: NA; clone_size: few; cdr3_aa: CASSEGGTLNTEAFF; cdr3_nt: TGTGCCAGCAGCGAGGGGGGCACTCTGAACACTGAAGCTTTCTTT
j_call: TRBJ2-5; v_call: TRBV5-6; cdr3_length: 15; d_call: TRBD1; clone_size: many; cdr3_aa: CASSLPGGVQETQYF; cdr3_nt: TGTGCCAGCAGCTTACCAGGGGGAGTCCAAGAGACCCAGTACTTC
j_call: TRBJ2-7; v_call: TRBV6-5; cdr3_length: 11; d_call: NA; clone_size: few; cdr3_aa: CASRNGWEQYF; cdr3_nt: TGTGCCAGCAGAAACGGTTGGGAGCAGTACTTC
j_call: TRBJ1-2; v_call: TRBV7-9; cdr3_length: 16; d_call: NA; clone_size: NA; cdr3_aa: CASSSTGQLLSYGYTF; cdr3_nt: TGTGCCAGCAGCTCAACTGGACAGCTCCTCAGCTATGGCTACACCTTC
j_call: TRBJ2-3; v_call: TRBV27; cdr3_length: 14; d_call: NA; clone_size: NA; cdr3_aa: CASSSWTATDTQYF; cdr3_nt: TGTGCCAGCAGTTCTTGGACAGCCACAGATACGCAGTATTTT
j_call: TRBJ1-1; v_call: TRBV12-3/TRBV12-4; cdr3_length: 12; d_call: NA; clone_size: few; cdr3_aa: CASSTRRGEAFF; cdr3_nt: TGTGCCAGCAGTACCCGACGGGGTGAAGCTTTCTTT
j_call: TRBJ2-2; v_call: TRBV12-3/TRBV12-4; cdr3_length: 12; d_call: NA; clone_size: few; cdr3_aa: CASSMTAGELFF; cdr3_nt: TGTGCCAGCAGTATGACCGCCGGGGAGCTGTTTTTT
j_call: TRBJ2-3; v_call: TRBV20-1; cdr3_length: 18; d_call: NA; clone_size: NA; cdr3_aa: CSARDRGALAKGTDTQYF; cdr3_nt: TGCAGTGCTAGAGATCGTGGGGCCCTAGCGAAGGGCACAGATACGCAGTATTTT